Listed here are 29 T cell receptor beta chains from one sample, sequenced in a study of blood T cell repertoires in COVID-19. The protocol was immunoSEQ multiplex PCR, while the TCRdb copy is restricted to in-frame clones and leaves out a portion. The sample includes approximately 200,000 clones, under 80% of them seen just once. Sequenced sample: peripheral blood. Source of these receptors: a woman between 45 and 65 years old with acute or convalescent COVID-19.

This chain joins TRBV15 and TRBJ1-3, with a tentative D call TRBD1 (6 bases). There are 16 residues in the CDR3. Trimming took 6 bases from V and 0 from J, leaving 15 bases between them. Germline values: CDR1 LNHNV, CDR2 YYDKDF (reference sequence). As DNA, the CDR3 is TGTGCCACCAGTACGGGACAAGGGAACTCTGGAAACACCATATATTTT. Translating gives CATSTGQGNSGNTIYF.

The chain recombines TRBV14 with TRBJ2-7, with 15 positions matching TRBD2. The V and J ends lost 3 bases and 8 bases, in that order; junction bases with no gene match: 5. CDR1 and CDR2 from the germline V gene are SGHDN and FVKESK. The CDR3 has 15 residues. The CDR3 DNA is TGTGCCAGCAGCCACCGGACTAGCGGGGGGGACCAGCAGTACTTC. It translates to CASSHRTSGGDQQYF.

The chain recombines TRBV18 with TRBJ1-6; D is ambiguous. This CDR3 region has 16 residues. The germline CDR1 and CDR2 sequences are KGHSH and LQKENI. V was shortened by 6 bases and J by 7 bases, with 19 bases between the two germline ends. CDR3 sequence: CASSSQIMRENSPLHF. The CDR3 DNA sequence: TGTGCCAGCTCCTCTCAGATCATGCGGGAAAATTCACCCCTCCACTTT. Filled out from reference TRBV18 and TRBJ1-6, the complete variable domain reads NAGVMQNPRHLVRRRGQEARLRCSPMKGHSHVYWYRQLPEEGLKFMVYLQKENIIDESGMPKERFSAEFPKEGPSILRIQQVVRGDSAAYFCASSSQIMRENSPLHFGNGTRLTVT.

The V gene is TRBV9, the J gene TRBJ2-5, with TRBD1 matching over 9 bases. The V and J ends lost 3 bases and 8 bases, in that order; junction bases with no gene match: 5. The CDR3 is 13 residues long. Germline-derived CDR1 and CDR2 are SGDLS and YYNGEE. CDR3: CASSEKTGGTQYF. The CDR3 coding sequence is TGTGCCAGCAGCGAGAAGACAGGGGGAACCCAGTACTTC.

This clone was observed once. The chain has TRBV24-1 and TRBJ2-7; 7 nucleotides line up with TRBD1. Germline V gives CDR1 KGHDR, CDR2 SFDVKD. V lost 2 bases, J lost 2 bases, and 5 bases stayed unmatched. This CDR3 is built from 15 residues. The CDR3 region is CATSDSGQPPYEQYF. The CDR3 DNA sequence: TGTGCCACCAGTGATTCGGGACAGCCACCCTACGAGCAGTACTTC.

The V gene is TRBV6-5, the J gene TRBJ1-5, with D possibly being TRBD1 (5 bases). Trimming stripped 7 bases from V and 7 bases from J, with 14 bases between. This CDR3 contains 13 residues. Germline V lookup: CDR1 MNHEY, CDR2 SVGAGI. Here the CDR3 reads CASTRGEGQPQHF. The CDR3 DNA is TGTGCCAGCACTAGGGGCGAAGGGCAGCCCCAGCATTTT.

The rearrangement links TRBV19 to TRBJ2-1, with 9 bases matching TRBD1. V was clipped by 5 bases and J by 8 bases; unmatched bases: 16. CDR3 length: 17 residues. Germline loops: CDR1 LNHDA, CDR2 SQIVND (reference sequence). Here the CDR3 DNA reads TGTGCCAGTAGTTCACCGACCGGGACAGGGAGAAGGGATGAGCAGTTCTTC. Protein product: CASSSPTGTGRRDEQFF.

The table lists this clone with many counts. The chain employs TRBV19 and TRBJ2-2; TRBD2 agrees at 12 bases. This CDR3 has 14 amino acids. V lost 9 bases, J lost 6 bases, and 5 bases stayed unmatched. The germline gives CDR1 LNHDA, CDR2 SQIVND (reference sequence). The DNA of the CDR3 is TGTGCCAGCGAGGGACTAGCGGGCTCCGGGGAGCTGTTTTTT. It translates to CASEGLAGSGELFF.

The rearrangement joins TRBV19 to TRBJ2-1; tentative D call: TRBD2 (6 bases). The CDR3 is 15 residues long. V was clipped by 4 bases and J by 8 bases, with 18 bases between them. CDR1 and CDR2 (germline): LNHDA, SQIVND (reference sequence). The CDR3 bases are TGTGCCAGTAGTAGCCTCCGACTAGGGGCGCATGAGCAGTTCTTC. Protein: CASSSLRLGAHEQFF.

The chain couples TRBV6-5 to TRBJ2-7; 10 nucleotides line up with TRBD1. The V and J ends lost 10 bases and 5 bases, in that order; junction bases with no gene match: 11. The CDR3 length is 14 residues. Germline loops: CDR1 MNHEY, CDR2 SVGAGI. CDR3 nucleotides: TGTGCCATCGCCCGACGGGACAGGGGAGACGAGCAGTACTTC. Amino acid sequence: CAIARRDRGDEQYF.

The chain carries TRBV11-2 and TRBJ1-5; 9 nucleotides match TRBD1. The V and J ends lost 5 bases and 6 bases, in that order; junction bases with no gene match: 11. This CDR3 spans 16 amino acids. The germline V gene encodes CDR1 SGHAT and CDR2 FQNNGV. Written as DNA, the CDR3 is TGTGCCAGCAGCCCGAACAGGGGGCGCGGGGCTCAGCCCCAGCATTTT. Translating it yields CASSPNRGRGAQPQHF.

This chain links TRBV7-6 with TRBJ2-7, with a tentative D call TRBD2 (7 bases). In germline, CDR1 is SGHVS, CDR2 FNYEAQ. The CDR3 has 16 amino acids. Trimming took 6 bases from V and 3 from J, leaving 21 bases between them. The CDR3 is CASRWGGGAGGYEQYF. The CDR3 DNA follows: TGTGCCAGCAGGTGGGGGGGCGGGGCTGGGGGCTACGAGCAGTACTTC.

On this clone: A junction end diverges from the germline sequence, so it may reflect a read error. CDR3 residues: CASSLVGPRQGAYNELFF. The CDR3 region has the DNA TGTGCCAGCAGCTTAGTCGGCCCTCGACAGGGAGCCTACAATGAGCTGTTCTTC. The rearrangement joins TRBV7-8 to TRBJ2-1, with 7 nucleotides matching TRBD1. The CDR3 runs 18 residues. The germline V gene has CDR1 SGHVS and CDR2 FQNEAQ.

This clone was counted a single time. The chain recombines TRBV2 with TRBJ2-1; 8 positions match TRBD1. The germline V gene encodes CDR1 SNHLY and CDR2 FYNNEI. The CDR3 loop spans 12 amino acids. Trimming removed 11 bases from V and 6 bases from J; junction bases left unmatched: 6. CDR3: CAVPGQANEQFF. DNA of the CDR3: TGTGCCGTGCCGGGACAGGCCAATGAGCAGTTCTTC.

The DNA for the CDR3 is TGTGCCAGCAGTACGCGGACAGGGAACGAAAAACTGTTTTTT. It encodes CASSTRTGNEKLFF. The chain joins TRBV6-5 to TRBJ1-4; 8 bases align to TRBD1. Germline CDR1 MNHEY, CDR2 SVGAGI. V was pared by 5 bases and J by 8 bases, with 7 bases of the junction left unmatched. The CDR3 spans 14 residues.

This clone was observed a handful of times. The rearrangement uses TRBV24-1 and TRBJ1-1; a possible D gene is TRBD1 (5 bases). CDR1 is KGHDR, CDR2 SFDVKD, per germline. The CDR3 spans 18 residues. V lost 1 base, J lost 7 bases, and 24 bases lay in between. The CDR3 nucleotides read TGTGCCACCAGTGATTTTGTGACAGCCGGGGGGACTCTCGGTGAAGCTTTCTTT. Its translation is CATSDFVTAGGTLGEAFF.

The rearrangement joins TRBV27 to TRBJ1-2, with a weak D call TRBD1 (5 bases). CDR3 size: 15 residues. CDR1 and CDR2 from the germline V gene are MNHEY and SMNVEV (reference sequence). The germline V and J ends were trimmed by 0 bases and 6 bases, with 14 bases remaining between them. The CDR3 DNA follows: TGTGCCAGCAGTTTATCGTTTAACAGGAATGATGGCTACACCTTC. Its protein product is CASSLSFNRNDGYTF.

The chain recombines TRBV9 with TRBJ2-4, with 7 bases fitting TRBD1. The J segment lost 1 base and the V segment lost 2 bases, leaving 6 bases of the junction unmatched. From germline, CDR1 is SGDLS and CDR2 YYNGEE. This CDR3 spans 16 amino acids. CDR3 protein: CASSVGEGAAKNIQYF. CDR3 nucleotide sequence: TGTGCCAGCAGCGTTGGAGAGGGGGCGGCCAAAAACATTCAGTACTTC. The variable domain in full, with the rest retrieved from reference TRBV9 and TRBJ2-4, is DSGVTQTPKHLITATGQRVTLRCSPRSGDLSVYWYQQSLDQGLQFLIQYYNGEERAKGNILERFSAQQFPDLHSELNLSSLELGDSALYFCASSVGEGAAKNIQYFGAGTRLSVL.

J is TRBJ1-5 and V is TRBV6-5; 12 bases agree with TRBD1. Trimming removed 4 bases from V and 4 bases from J; junction bases left unmatched: 5. This CDR3 is built from 16 residues. Germline V gene lookup returns CDR1 MNHEY and CDR2 SVGAGI. The CDR3 protein is CASSLSGQGANQPQHF. CDR3 nucleotides: TGTGCCAGCAGTTTATCGGGACAGGGGGCGAATCAGCCCCAGCATTTT.

This clone was recorded a few times. The V call is TRBV6-5, the J call TRBJ1-2; weak D call: TRBD1 (5 bases). V was trimmed by 7 bases and J by 8 bases, leaving 17 bases between them. Germline CDR1 reads MNHEY; CDR2 reads SVGAGI. This CDR3 spans 13 amino acids. The CDR3 nucleotides are TGTGCCAGCAAGCGGGGTTACGGGGCGGGCTACACCTTC. This codes for CASKRGYGAGYTF.

The genes are TRBV12-5 and TRBJ1-2; D ambiguous. The CDR3 contains 14 residues. Trimming stripped 8 bases from V and 2 bases from J, with 15 bases between. Germline CDR1 is LGHNT and CDR2 is FRNRAP. The DNA of the CDR3 is TGTGCTAGTACCGGGTCGGGGTGGAACTATGGCTACACCTTC. Its translation: CASTGSGWNYGYTF.

This sequence joins TRBV15 and TRBJ1-4, with D possibly TRBD1 on 6 matching bases. V was pared by 6 bases and J by 8 bases, with 16 bases between. Germline assignment: CDR1 LNHNV and CDR2 YYDKDF (reference sequence). CDR3 size: 14 residues. The CDR3: CATSRGGFEEKLFF. The CDR3 nucleotides are TGTGCCACCAGTCGAGGGGGTTTTGAAGAAAAACTGTTTTTT. Full variable domain (remainder filled in from reference TRBV15 and TRBJ1-4): DAMVIQNPRYQVTQFGKPVTLSCSQTLNHNVMYWYQQKSSQAPKLLFHYYDKDFNNEADTPDNFQSRRPNTSFCFLDIRSPGLGDTAMYLCATSRGGFEEKLFFGSGTQLSVL.

This clone has just a few counts. This chain uses TRBV4-1 with TRBJ1-6, with D possibly matching TRBD1 (6 bases). The CDR3 covers 16 residues. CDR1 MGHRA and CDR2 YSYEKL come from the germline V gene. Trimming stripped 0 bases from V and 8 bases from J, with 14 bases between. The CDR3 DNA reads TGCGCCAGCAGCCAAGATTATCTACAGGGAGATTCACCCCTCCACTTT. As protein: CASSQDYLQGDSPLHF.

The chain uses TRBV6-1 and TRBJ1-5; the D gene is possibly TRBD1 (5 bases). Germline V gene data show CDR1 as MNHNS and CDR2 as SASEGT. Trimming shortened V by 5 bases and J by 4 bases, and 9 bases separated the two germline ends. CDR3 size: 13 residues. CDR3 sequence: CASSLRGNQPQHF. CDR3 DNA: TGTGCCAGCAGTTTAAGGGGAAATCAGCCCCAGCATTTT.

This clone has a single count. The chain carries TRBV7-8 and TRBJ1-6, with D possibly TRBD1 on 6 matching bases. Trimming took off 1 base at V and 0 bases at J, with 16 bases between the two ends. Germline values: CDR1 SGHVS, CDR2 FQNEAQ. The CDR3 length is 19 residues. Here the CDR3 reads CASSLGGQGIVSYNSPLHF. As DNA, the CDR3 is TGTGCCAGCAGCTTAGGGGGGCAGGGGATAGTCTCCTATAATTCACCCCTCCACTTT.

The chain employs TRBV5-5 and TRBJ1-3, with D possibly being TRBD1 (6 bases). The CDR3 extends over 14 amino acids. In germline, CDR1 is SGHKS, CDR2 YYEKEE (reference sequence). The germline V and J ends were trimmed by 4 bases and 0 bases, with 8 bases remaining between them. Written as DNA, the CDR3 is TGTGCCAGCAGCACAGGGTTCTCTGGAAACACCATATATTTT. This translates into CASSTGFSGNTIYF.

J is TRBJ1-1 and V is TRBV15; D ambiguous. The germline gives CDR1 LNHNV, CDR2 YYDKDF (reference sequence). The ends were cut back, 0 bases at V and 1 base at J, with 6 bases in the middle. This CDR3 has 14 residues. Here the CDR3 reads CATSRETGNTEAFF. As DNA, the CDR3 is TGTGCCACCAGCAGAGAGACGGGGAACACTGAAGCTTTCTTT.

The rearrangement links TRBV5-1 to TRBJ2-1; D call uncertain. The V gene lost 0 bases and the J gene lost 7 bases, with 14 bases spanning the gap. CDR3 length: 15 residues. Looked up from germline, CDR1 is SGHRS and CDR2 is YFSETQ. The CDR3 DNA reads as TGCGCCAGCAGCTTGGGTGACCCAAGCAGGAATGAGCAGTTCTTC. It codes for CASSLGDPSRNEQFF. The full variable domain, completed using reference TRBV5-1 and TRBJ2-1, is KAGVTQTPRYLIKTRGQQVTLSCSPISGHRSVSWYQQTPGQGLQFLFEYFSETQRNKGNFPGRFSGRQFSNSRSEMNVSTLELGDSALYLCASSLGDPSRNEQFFGPGTRLTVL.

The CDR3 here is CASSLIRDTEAFF. The CDR3 DNA is TGTGCCAGCAGTTTAATCAGGGACACTGAAGCTTTCTTT. This sequence joins TRBV27 and TRBJ1-1; TRBD1 might be the D (5 bases). Germline V CDR1 and CDR2: MNHEY, SMNVEV (reference sequence). CDR3 length equals 13 residues. V was cut by 2 bases and J by 3 bases, with 7 bases left in between.